The entry below describes one TCR beta chain. Libraries were prepared by immunoSEQ multiplex PCR; TCRdb keeps only in-frame clonotypes and omits some of them. The table records more than 550,000 clones, approximately 83% of them present only once. The data stem from a study of shared T cell receptors in the human thymus. This sample also belongs to another study, concerning human thymus T cells. That source notes: Donor material was obtained from healthy Finnish infants undergoing corrective surgery for congenital heart defects.

The material sequenced was thymocytes. This TCR was sampled from a girl under three years old with a congenital heart defect.

The CDR3 loop is CASSGGGGPPYEQYF. The DNA for the CDR3 is TGTGCCAGCAGTGGTGGGGGGGGACCCCCCTACGAGCAGTACTTC. The J gene is TRBJ2-7, the V gene TRBV6-1; 7 bases agree with TRBD2. The CDR3 consists of 15 residues. With 4 bases clipped from V and 2 bases from J, the junction kept 8 bases outside the gene matches. CDR1 and CDR2 (germline): MNHNS, SASEGT.